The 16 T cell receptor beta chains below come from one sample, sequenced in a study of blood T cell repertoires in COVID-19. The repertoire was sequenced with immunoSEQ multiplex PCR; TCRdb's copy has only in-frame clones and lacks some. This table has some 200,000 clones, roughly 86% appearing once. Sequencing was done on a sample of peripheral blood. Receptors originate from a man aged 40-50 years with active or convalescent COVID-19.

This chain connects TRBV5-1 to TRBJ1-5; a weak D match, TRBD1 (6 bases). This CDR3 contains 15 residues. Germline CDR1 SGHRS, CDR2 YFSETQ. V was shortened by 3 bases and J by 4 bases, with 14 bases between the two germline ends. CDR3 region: CASSSGAGENQPQHF. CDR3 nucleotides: TGCGCCAGCAGCTCCGGGGCAGGGGAGAATCAGCCCCAGCATTTT.

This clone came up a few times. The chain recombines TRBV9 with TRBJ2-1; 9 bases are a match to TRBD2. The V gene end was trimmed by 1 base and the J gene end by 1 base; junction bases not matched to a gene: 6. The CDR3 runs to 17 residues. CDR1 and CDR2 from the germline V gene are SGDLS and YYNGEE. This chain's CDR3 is CASSVSRAGGSYNEQFF. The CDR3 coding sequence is TGTGCCAGCAGCGTAAGTCGAGCGGGAGGTTCCTACAATGAGCAGTTCTTC. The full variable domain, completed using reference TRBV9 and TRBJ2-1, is DSGVTQTPKHLITATGQRVTLRCSPRSGDLSVYWYQQSLDQGLQFLIQYYNGEERAKGNILERFSAQQFPDLHSELNLSSLELGDSALYFCASSVSRAGGSYNEQFFGPGTRLTVL.

The CDR3 is CASSFPSVAEAFF. Written as DNA, the CDR3 is TGTGCCAGCAGCTTTCCTTCGGTGGCTGAAGCTTTCTTT. The V gene is TRBV7-9, the J gene TRBJ1-1; D is uncertain. This CDR3 comprises 13 residues. Trimming cost V 3 bases and J 6 bases, with 11 bases left between them. Germline values: CDR1 SEHNR, CDR2 FQNEAQ (reference sequence).

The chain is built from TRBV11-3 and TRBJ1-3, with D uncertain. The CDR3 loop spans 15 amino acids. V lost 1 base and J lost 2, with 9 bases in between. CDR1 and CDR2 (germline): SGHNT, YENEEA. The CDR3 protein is CASSLAGVAGNTIYF. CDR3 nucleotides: TGTGCCAGCAGCTTAGCGGGAGTCGCTGGAAACACCATATATTTT.

The CDR3 nucleotides are TGTGCCACCTCGGACATTTCCTACGAGCAGTACTTC. This translates into CATSDISYEQYF. The rearrangement links TRBV6-5 to TRBJ2-7; D perhaps matches TRBD1 (5 bases). The V end was cut by 10 bases, the J end by 1 base, with 11 bases between. Germline CDR1 is MNHEY and CDR2 is SVGAGI. The CDR3 is 12 residues long.

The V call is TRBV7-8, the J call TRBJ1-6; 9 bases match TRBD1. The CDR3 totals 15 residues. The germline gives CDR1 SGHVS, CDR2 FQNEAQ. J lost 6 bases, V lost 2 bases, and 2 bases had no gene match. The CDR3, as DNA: TGTGCCAGCAGCTTAAAGGGACAGGGTAATTCACCCCTCCACTTT. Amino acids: CASSLKGQGNSPLHF.

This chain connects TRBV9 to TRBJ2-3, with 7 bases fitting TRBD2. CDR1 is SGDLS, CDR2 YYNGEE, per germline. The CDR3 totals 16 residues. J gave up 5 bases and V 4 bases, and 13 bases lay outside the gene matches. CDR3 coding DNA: TGTGCCAGCAGCCCGGTGTCCATCCGCGGGGGAGATACGCAGTATTTT. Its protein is CASSPVSIRGGDTQYF.

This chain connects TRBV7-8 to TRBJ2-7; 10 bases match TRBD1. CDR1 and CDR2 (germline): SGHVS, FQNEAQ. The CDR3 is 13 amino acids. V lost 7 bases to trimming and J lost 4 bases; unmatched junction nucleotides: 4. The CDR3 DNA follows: TGTGCCAGCATAGGGACAGGGGCTTACGAGCAGTACTTC. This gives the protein CASIGTGAYEQYF.

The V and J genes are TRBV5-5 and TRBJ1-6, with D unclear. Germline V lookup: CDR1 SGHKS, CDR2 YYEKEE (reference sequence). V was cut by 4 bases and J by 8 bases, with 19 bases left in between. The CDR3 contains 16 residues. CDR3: CASSELRVSRYSPLHF. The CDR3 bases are TGTGCCAGCAGCGAGCTGCGGGTATCAAGGTATTCACCCCTCCACTTT.

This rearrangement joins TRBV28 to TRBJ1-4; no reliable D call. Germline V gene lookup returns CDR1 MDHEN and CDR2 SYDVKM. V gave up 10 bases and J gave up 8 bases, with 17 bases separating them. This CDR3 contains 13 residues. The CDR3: CATGRRVREKLFF. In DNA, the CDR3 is TGTGCCACCGGGCGGAGGGTTCGGGAAAAACTGTTTTTT.

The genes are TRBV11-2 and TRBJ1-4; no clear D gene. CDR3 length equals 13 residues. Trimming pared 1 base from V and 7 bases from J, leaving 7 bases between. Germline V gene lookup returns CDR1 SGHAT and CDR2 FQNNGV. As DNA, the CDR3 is TGTGCCAGCAGCTTAGCCGGAGTTGAAAAACTGTTTTTT. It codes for CASSLAGVEKLFF. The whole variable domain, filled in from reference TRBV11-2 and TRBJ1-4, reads EAGVAQSPRYKIIEKRQSVAFWCNPISGHATLYWYQQILGQGPKLLIQFQNNGVVDDSQLPKDRFSAERLKGVDSTLKIQPAKLEDSAVYLCASSLAGVEKLFFGSGTQLSVL.

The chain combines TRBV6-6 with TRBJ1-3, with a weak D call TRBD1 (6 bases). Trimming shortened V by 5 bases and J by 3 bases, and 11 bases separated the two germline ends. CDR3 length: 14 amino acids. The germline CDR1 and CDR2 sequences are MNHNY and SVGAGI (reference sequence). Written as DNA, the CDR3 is TGTGCCAGCAGTCCCAACAGGGATGGAAACACCATATATTTT. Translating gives CASSPNRDGNTIYF.

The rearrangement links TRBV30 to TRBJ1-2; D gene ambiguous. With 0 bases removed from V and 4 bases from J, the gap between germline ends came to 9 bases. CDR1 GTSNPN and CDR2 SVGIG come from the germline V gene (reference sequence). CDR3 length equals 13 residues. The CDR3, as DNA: TGTGCCTGGAGTGTAACCCAGGCCTATGGCTACACCTTC. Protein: CAWSVTQAYGYTF.

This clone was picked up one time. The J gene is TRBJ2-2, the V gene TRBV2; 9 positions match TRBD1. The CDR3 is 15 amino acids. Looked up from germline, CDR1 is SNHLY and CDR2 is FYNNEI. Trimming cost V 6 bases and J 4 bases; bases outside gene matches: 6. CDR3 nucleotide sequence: TGTGCCAGCAGGGAAACAGGGGGCGCCACCGGGGAGCTGTTTTTT. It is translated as CASRETGGATGELFF.

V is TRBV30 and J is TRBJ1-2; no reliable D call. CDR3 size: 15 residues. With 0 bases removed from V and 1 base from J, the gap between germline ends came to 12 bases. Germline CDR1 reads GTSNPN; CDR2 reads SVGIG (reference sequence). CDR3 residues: CAWSVIPPGNYGYTF. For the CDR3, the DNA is TGTGCCTGGAGTGTAATCCCCCCGGGTAACTATGGCTACACCTTC.

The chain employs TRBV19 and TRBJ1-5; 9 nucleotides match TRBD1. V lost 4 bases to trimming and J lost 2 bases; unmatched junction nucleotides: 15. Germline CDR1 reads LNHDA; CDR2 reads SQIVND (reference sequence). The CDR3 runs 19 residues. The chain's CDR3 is CASSTRTGQGSGGNQPQHF. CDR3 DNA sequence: TGTGCCAGTAGTACACGTACGGGACAGGGTTCGGGAGGCAATCAGCCCCAGCATTTT.